The 25 T cell receptor beta chains given below trace back to one sample, sequenced in a study of T cell clonality in common variable immunodeficiency (dated by TCRdb to about 2015). The library was made by the immunoSEQ multiplex PCR assay. TCRdb holds this immuneACCESS table with in-frame rearrangements only. Some clones are missing; in checked studies, unresolved V genes explain under half, and the rest has no known cause. This sample was tabulated with 50,000 to 65,000 clones, among which there are no singletons. The ten largest clones take up around 0.8% of the sample. The sample consisted of peripheral blood mononuclear cells. The receptors stem from a person aged 18 to 70 in good health.

As to this clone: The read terminates 3 residues ahead of where the CDR3 ends, so the germline J gene completes it. This chain links TRBV5-1 with TRBJ2-1; 10 bases are a match to TRBD2. CDR1 and CDR2 (germline): SGHRS, YFSETQ. This CDR3 has 15 residues. Trimming at V came to 3 bases and at J to 3 bases, leaving 3 bases not matched to a gene. The DNA read from the CDR3 is TGCGCCAGCAGCTATAGGACTAGCGGCTACAATGAG. Protein product: CASSYRTSGYNE. The whole CDR3 sequence reads CASSYRTSGYNEQFF.

This clone was recorded at least ten times. The CDR3 end is not reached by the read, which stops 3 residues before it; the germline J gene fills it in. V gene TRBV19 combines with J gene TRBJ1-5; tentatively, D is TRBD1 (5 bases). The CDR3 consists of 13 residues. Trimming stripped 6 bases from V and 9 bases from J, with 15 bases between. CDR1 and CDR2 from the germline V gene are LNHDA and SQIVND (reference sequence). The CDR3 spells CASRGGMVGPQHF. The DNA read from the CDR3 is TGTGCCAGTAGGGGGGGGATGGTTGGGCCC.

This clone showed up many times. The CDR3 end is not reached by the read, which stops 3 residues before it; the germline J gene fills it in. The gene calls are TRBV6-2 or TRBV6-3 and TRBJ1-6, with D maybe TRBD1 (5 bases). Germline V gene lookup returns CDR1 MNHEY and CDR2 SVGEGT. The CDR3 sequence is 15 residues long. V lost 2 bases to trimming and J lost 6 bases, with 11 bases between them. The DNA read from the CDR3 is TGTGCCAGCAGTTACACGACAAGGGGTAATTCACCC. Translated: CASSYTTRGNSP. The complete CDR3 protein is CASSYTTRGNSPLHF.

There are many counts of this clone. The read terminates 3 residues before the CDR3 end, so the remaining end is supplied by the germline J gene. The chain is built from TRBV19 and TRBJ1-1, with D maybe TRBD1 (5 bases). The germline gives CDR1 LNHDA, CDR2 SQIVND (reference sequence). The CDR3 runs 15 residues. Trimming removed 1 base at V and 5 bases at J, with 14 bases between. The sequenced part of the CDR3 DNA is TGTGCCAGTAGTATAGCAGCAGGGATAGGAACTGAA. Encoded protein: CASSIAAGIGTE. The entire CDR3 protein is CASSIAAGIGTEAFF.

This clone occurred many times. Read data end 3 residues before the CDR3 end; the end is taken from the germline J gene. The sample has other DNA sequences that encode this CDR3 too. The rearrangement links TRBV19 to TRBJ1-3; D is ambiguous. Germline V gene sequence: CDR1 LNHDA, CDR2 SQIVND (reference sequence). Trimming removed 1 base from V and 0 bases from J, with 10 bases in between. The CDR3 loop spans 16 amino acids. The DNA read from the CDR3 is TGTGCCAGTAGTATAGCCGACAAATCCTCTGGAAACACC. Translation: CASSIADKSSGNT. The whole CDR3 reads CASSIADKSSGNTIYF.

The sample holds many counts of this clone. Coverage ceases 3 residues before the CDR3 finishes, and the germline J gene fills in the end. The gene calls are TRBV2 and TRBJ1-2; no clear D gene. CDR1 and CDR2 (germline): SNHLY, FYNNEI. This CDR3 has 15 residues. The CDR3 protein is CASSEAHVLPRGYTF. The CDR3 DNA, read in part, is TGTGCCAGCAGTGAAGCCCATGTTCTACCGCGGGGC.

This clone showed up just a few times. The read gets to within 3 residues of the CDR3 end, and the germline J gene fills in the rest. The gene calls are TRBV7-9 and TRBJ1-1; D is unresolved. V lost 8 bases, J lost 0 bases, and 13 bases lay in between. CDR1 and CDR2 (germline): SEHNR, FQNEAQ (reference sequence). The CDR3 extends over 14 amino acids. The covered CDR3 bases are TGTGCCAGCGGAACAGCTTTTATGAACACTGAA. This gives the protein CASGTAFMNTE. The whole CDR3 protein reads CASGTAFMNTEAFF. The entire variable domain, with the rest obtained from reference TRBV7-9 and TRBJ1-1, is as follows: DTGVSQNPRHKITKRGQNVTFRCDPISEHNRLYWYRQTLGQGPEFLTYFQNEAQLEKSRLLSDRFSAERPKGSFSTLEIQRTEQGDSAMYLCASGTAFMNTEAFFGQGTRLTVV.

This clone showed up many times. The CDR3: CASSLLPPYNEQFF. The sequenced CDR3 bases are TGTGCCAGCAGCCTCCTACCACCCTACAATGAG. The chain is built from TRBV5-4 and TRBJ2-1; no definite D call. The CDR3 end falls 3 residues outside the read, so it is completed with the germline J gene. V was pared by 4 bases and J by 2 bases, with 10 bases between. The CDR3 is 14 amino acids. Per the germline V gene, CDR1 is SGHNT and CDR2 is YYREEE (reference sequence).

This clone was picked up many times. The read comes to an end 3 residues before the CDR3 does, leaving the germline J gene to fill in the end. The gene calls are TRBV6-4 and TRBJ1-5; D ambiguous. This CDR3 is built from 14 residues. In germline, CDR1 is MRHNA, CDR2 SNTAGT. The V gene lost 0 bases and the J gene lost 3 bases, with 6 bases spanning the gap. The CDR3 here is CASSDSWANQPQHF. The sequenced part of the CDR3 DNA is TGTGCCAGCAGTGACTCGTGGGCCAATCAGCCC.

This clone was observed a few times. The read stops 3 residues short of the end of the CDR3; the missing end is completed from the germline J gene. This chain links TRBV6-1 with TRBJ1-2, with TRBD1 as a possible D gene (6 bases). The CDR3 has 15 residues. Germline-derived CDR1 and CDR2 are MNHNS and SASEGT. Here the CDR3 reads CASSGRGPFYNDYTF. The DNA read from the CDR3 is TGTGCCAGCAGTGGCAGGGGACCTTTCTACAATGAC.

This clone was seen repeatedly, ten times or more. The read finishes 3 residues shy of the CDR3 end, and the germline J gene is used to complete it. V usage is TRBV5-1 and J usage is TRBJ2-5; 11 bases fit TRBD2. CDR3 length equals 18 residues. V lost 0 bases, J lost 1 base, and 8 bases stayed unmatched. Germline V lookup: CDR1 SGHRS, CDR2 YFSETQ. CDR3 residues: CASSLALAGGHPQETQYF. The covered CDR3 bases are TGCGCCAGCAGCTTGGCCCTAGCGGGAGGCCACCCCCAAGAGACC.

This clone was seen ten or more times. The read falls 3 residues short of the CDR3 end, and the missing part is taken from the germline J gene. This sequence joins TRBV6-1 and TRBJ1-4; 7 bases map to TRBD1. CDR1 and CDR2 (germline): MNHNS, SASEGT. J was trimmed by 0 bases and V by 2 bases; bases with no gene match: 12. The CDR3 is 19 amino acids. CDR3: CASSEFGTATNPTNEKLFF. The covered CDR3 bases are TGTGCCAGCAGTGAATTCGGGACAGCCACTAACCCAACTAATGAAAAA.

This clone was seen only a few times. The read comes to an end 3 residues before the CDR3 does, leaving the germline J gene to fill in the end. V is TRBV30 and J is TRBJ2-1, with a weak D call TRBD2 (5 bases). The CDR3 has 14 residues. The V and J ends lost 2 bases and 3 bases respectively, with 11 bases between them. Germline V CDR1 and CDR2: GTSNPN, SVGIG (reference sequence). The sequenced CDR3 bases are TGTGCCTGGAGTCCACTAGTTGGCTACAATGAG. It codes for CAWSPLVGYNE. The CDR3 in its entirety is CAWSPLVGYNEQFF.

This clone has ten or more counts. Coverage ceases 3 residues before the CDR3 finishes, and the germline J gene fills in the end. The rearrangement uses TRBV19 and TRBJ2-2; 12 bases fit TRBD2. V lost 4 bases to trimming and J lost 4 bases; unmatched junction nucleotides: 13. Germline V lookup: CDR1 LNHDA, CDR2 SQIVND (reference sequence). The CDR3 covers 19 residues. CDR3 bases read: TGTGCCAGTAGTACCCCCACGGCTAGCGGGGGGGCCGTCACCGGGGAG. Amino acids: CASSTPTASGGAVTGE. The whole CDR3 region reads CASSTPTASGGAVTGELFF.

This clone was counted a few times. At one of its ends the junction is not consistent with the germline gene, which may arise from a read error. The CDR3 end falls 3 residues outside the read, so it is completed with the germline J gene. The J gene is TRBJ1-3, the V gene TRBV6-2 or TRBV6-3; D remains unclear. In germline, CDR1 is MNHEY, CDR2 SVGEGT. CDR3 length equals 12 residues. CDR3 in amino acids: CASSYSPHTIYF. Partial CDR3 DNA: TGTGCCAGCAGTTACTCCCCGCACACG.

This clone was detected ten times or more. Coverage ceases 3 residues before the CDR3 finishes, and the germline J gene fills in the end. The V call is TRBV19, the J call TRBJ1-1, with D uncertain. The CDR3 covers 14 residues. V lost 1 base to trimming and J lost 1 base, with 7 bases between them. Germline V gene data show CDR1 as LNHDA and CDR2 as SQIVND (reference sequence). The CDR3 DNA, read in part, is TGTGCCAGTAGTATAGGTCAAGGGAACACTGAA. It translates to CASSIGQGNTE. The entire CDR3 is CASSIGQGNTEAFF.

The sample holds many counts of this clone. The read is 3 residues too short to cover the CDR3 end, so that end is filled in from the germline J gene. The chain combines TRBV5-4 with TRBJ2-3; D perhaps matches TRBD2 (5 bases). CDR3 length: 13 residues. Germline CDR1 and CDR2: SGHNT and YYREEE (reference sequence). The CDR3 region is CASSAPGKETQYF. The sequenced part of the CDR3 DNA is TGTGCCAGCAGCGCCCCGGGGAAAGAGACG.

This clone was recorded at least ten times. The read stops 3 residues short of the end of the CDR3; the missing end is completed from the germline J gene. The genes are TRBV5-1 and TRBJ2-7, with a weak D call TRBD1 (5 bases). Looked up from germline, CDR1 is SGHRS and CDR2 is YFSETQ. The CDR3 loop spans 14 amino acids. Trimming left V 2 bases short and J 5 bases short, with 14 bases between. CDR3 DNA (partial): TGCGCCAGCAGCTTCTCAGGGTCAGAGGACGAG. Amino acids: CASSFSGSEDE. The CDR3, in full, reads CASSFSGSEDEQYF.

This clone appeared many times. The sequenced fragment ends 3 residues before the CDR3 boundary, so the rest is inferred from the germline J gene. V gene TRBV5-5 combines with J gene TRBJ1-2, with TRBD1 as a possible D gene (5 bases). V was pared by 4 bases and J by 0 bases, with 13 bases between. The CDR3 length is 15 residues. CDR1 and CDR2 from the germline V gene are SGHKS and YYEKEE (reference sequence). This CDR3 reads CASSPYGGSNYGYTF. CDR3 bases read: TGTGCCAGCAGCCCCTACGGGGGATCTAACTATGGC.

This clone has at least ten counts. Sequencing ends 3 residues short of the CDR3 end; the germline J gene provides the rest. The J gene is TRBJ2-1, the V gene TRBV6-2 or TRBV6-3; 10 nucleotides line up with TRBD2. This CDR3 contains 16 residues. Germline CDR1 MNHEY, CDR2 SVGEGT. The trim removed 5 bases at V and 6 bases at J, leaving 10 bases unmatched. The CDR3 region is CASSPKLAGFFNEQFF. Partial CDR3 DNA: TGTGCCAGCAGTCCAAAACTAGCGGGATTCTTCAATGAG.

This clone was recorded at least ten times. The CDR3 is cut off 3 residues early in the read; its end comes from the germline J gene. This chain links TRBV29-1 with TRBJ2-2, with a weak D call TRBD2 (6 bases). Germline V gene lookup returns CDR1 SQVTM and CDR2 ANQGSEA. Trimming cost V 4 bases and J 5 bases, with 11 bases left between them. This CDR3 has 13 amino acids. CDR3 DNA, as far as it was read: TGCAGCGTTGTAGACGGAGGGACCGGGGAG. Residues: CSVVDGGTGE. The full CDR3 reads CSVVDGGTGELFF.

This clone was observed at least ten times. Sequencing ends 3 residues short of the CDR3 end; the germline J gene provides the rest. The chain carries TRBV20-1 and TRBJ1-5; D remains ambiguous. V shed 0 bases and J shed 5 bases, with 8 bases lying between them. This CDR3 is 13 amino acids long. CDR1 is DFQATT and CDR2 is SNEGSKA in the germline V gene (reference sequence). The DNA read from the CDR3 is TGCAGTGCTAGAGATATGGCCGATCAGCCC. Its translation is CSARDMADQP. Given in full, the CDR3 is CSARDMADQPQHF.

This clone was seen ten or more times. Sequencing ends 3 residues short of the CDR3 end; the germline J gene provides the rest. The chain has TRBV4-2 and TRBJ2-2; D is undetermined. CDR1 and CDR2 from the germline V gene are LGHNA and YNFKEQ. This CDR3 contains 14 residues. Trimming took 2 bases from V and 0 from J, leaving 4 bases between them. The part of the CDR3 DNA that was read is TGTGCCAGCAGCCAACCATCGAACACCGGGGAG. Its protein product is CASSQPSNTGE. The full-length CDR3 reads as CASSQPSNTGELFF.

This clone was recorded at least ten times. The read ends 3 residues before the CDR3 terminus; that terminus is restored from the germline J gene. The gene calls are TRBV28 and TRBJ2-3; D might be TRBD1 (6 bases). V was clipped by 2 bases and J by 0 bases, with 9 bases between them. The V gene's germline CDR1 is MDHEN and CDR2 SYDVKM. The CDR3 runs to 15 residues. This CDR3 reads CASSLTRGSTDTQYF. The part of the CDR3 DNA that was read is TGTGCCAGCAGTTTAACCAGGGGTAGCACAGATACG.

This clone came up many times. CDR3: CASSLTGTGELFF. The CDR3 bases that were read are TGCGCCAGCAGCTTAACAGGGACCGGGGAG. The chain uses TRBV5-1 and TRBJ2-2, with D possibly being TRBD1 (6 bases). Sequencing ends 3 residues short of the CDR3 end; the germline J gene provides the rest. Trimming pared 2 bases from V and 5 bases from J, leaving 7 bases between. The germline V gene has CDR1 SGHRS and CDR2 YFSETQ. This CDR3 spans 13 amino acids.